Below, one TCR beta chain is given with its context. What it binds is not known. Time point reported: cycle 4 day 1 (C4D1), after more than 5 weeks of nivolumab. Each of the patients experienced relapse following autologous stem cell transplantation, and their brentuximab vedotin exposure differed. The best responses consisted of complete response, partial response or progressive disease. The record originates from a study of PD-1 blockade in classical Hodgkin lymphoma. Study results and caveats: Nivolumab initiated under 1 year post-ASCT led to patient exclusion. According to reports, newly diagnosed patients had lower baseline TCR diversity than healthy donors, and relapsed/refractory patients had lower baseline TCR diversity still.

Data came from immunoSEQ multiplex PCR; TCRdb stores just in-frame clones and leaves some out. The top ten clones hold about a sixth of a sample with about 90,000 clones, 65% to 85% of them seen once. Looked up from germline, CDR1 is MDHEN and CDR2 is SYDVKM. V gave up 3 bases and J gave up 4 bases, with 10 bases separating them. The CDR3 covers 14 residues. The chain is built from TRBV28 and TRBJ1-5; D is unresolved. This sequence was found in a human donor with classical Hodgkin lymphoma. Sequenced material: peripheral blood mononuclear cells (PBMCs), taken before the fourth cycle of nivolumab. CDR3 sequence reads: CASSFSGANQPQHF. CDR3 nucleotide sequence: TGTGCCAGCAGTTTCTCGGGAGCTAATCAGCCCCAGCATTTT.